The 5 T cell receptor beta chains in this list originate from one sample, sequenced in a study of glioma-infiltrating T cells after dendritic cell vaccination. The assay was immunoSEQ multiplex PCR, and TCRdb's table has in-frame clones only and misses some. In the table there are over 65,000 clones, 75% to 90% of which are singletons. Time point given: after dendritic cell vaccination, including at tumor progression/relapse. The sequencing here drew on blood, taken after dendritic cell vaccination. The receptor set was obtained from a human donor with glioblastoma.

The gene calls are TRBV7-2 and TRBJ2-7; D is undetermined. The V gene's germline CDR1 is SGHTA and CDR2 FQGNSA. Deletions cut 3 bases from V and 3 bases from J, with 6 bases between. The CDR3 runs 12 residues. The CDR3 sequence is CASSFSGYEQYF. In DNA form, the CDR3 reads TGTGCCAGCAGCTTCTCCGGCTACGAGCAGTACTTC.

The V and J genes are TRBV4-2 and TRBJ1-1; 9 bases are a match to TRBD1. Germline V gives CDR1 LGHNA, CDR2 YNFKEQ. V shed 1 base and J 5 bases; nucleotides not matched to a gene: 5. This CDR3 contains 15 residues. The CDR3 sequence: CASSQAGTGRTEAFF. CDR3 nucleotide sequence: TGTGCCAGCAGCCAAGCCGGGACAGGGAGAACTGAAGCTTTCTTT.

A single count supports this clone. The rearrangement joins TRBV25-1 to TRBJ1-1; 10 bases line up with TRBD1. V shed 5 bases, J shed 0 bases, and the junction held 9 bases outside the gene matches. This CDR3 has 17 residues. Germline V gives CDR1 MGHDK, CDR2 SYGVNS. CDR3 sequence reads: CASSPRGTGALNTEAFF. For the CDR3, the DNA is TGTGCCAGCAGTCCCCGCGGGACAGGGGCCTTGAACACTGAAGCTTTCTTT.

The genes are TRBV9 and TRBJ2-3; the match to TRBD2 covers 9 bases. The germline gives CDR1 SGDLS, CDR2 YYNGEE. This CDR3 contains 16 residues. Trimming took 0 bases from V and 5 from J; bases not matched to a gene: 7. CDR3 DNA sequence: TGTGCCAGCAGCGTAGTGGGCGCTAGCGGGGTAGATACGCAGTATTTT. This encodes CASSVVGASGVDTQYF.

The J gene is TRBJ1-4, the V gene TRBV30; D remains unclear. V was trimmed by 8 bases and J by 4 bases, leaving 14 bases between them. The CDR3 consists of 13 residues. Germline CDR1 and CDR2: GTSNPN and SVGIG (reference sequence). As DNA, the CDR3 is TGTGCCGCTGCCGGGGAAGATAATGAAAAACTGTTTTTT. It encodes CAAAGEDNEKLFF.